This TCR beta chain was captured in a study of identical twins. TCRdb called the 5' RACE reads again in MiXCR, with one record for every CDR3 protein. This sample has some 570,000 distinct CDR3 sequences, with approximately 20% found just once. This CDR3 spans 15 amino acids. CDR1 and CDR2 (germline): WNHNN, SYGVQD (reference sequence). The junction had 4 bases not matched to a gene; V was cut back by 2 bases and J by 5 bases. This sample was also put to use in a study of yellow fever vaccine responses in identical twins.

The V gene is TRBV10-1, the J gene TRBJ2-5; 11 positions agree with TRBD2. The clonotype comes from a woman aged 18-29 years in good health. Sample: CD4+ T cells sorted from blood. The CDR3 DNA reads TGCGCCAGCAGTGAGAAAGTAGCGGGAGGGGAGACCCAGTACTTC. Translation gives CASSEKVAGGETQYF.